Below, 22 T cell receptor beta chains from the same sample are listed, as sequenced in a study of T cells after yellow fever vaccination. Each CDR3 protein is one row after TCRdb ran MiXCR on the 5' RACE reads. The data show 200,000 to 300,000 distinct CDR3 sequences, with 6.5% to 8.5% seen just once and roughly 0.86% held by the top ten. Sequencing used CD4+ T cells sorted from PBMCs, obtained 15 days after the yellow fever booster vaccination. Receptors originate from a man younger than 45 who received the YFV17D yellow fever vaccine.

The V and J genes are TRBV28 and TRBJ2-1; perhaps TRBD2 as D (5 bases). CDR1 and CDR2 (germline): MDHEN, SYDVKM. The CDR3 totals 16 residues. The V gene lost 7 bases and the J gene lost 0 bases, with 16 bases spanning the gap. The CDR3: CASTTPQRSSYNEQFF. CDR3 coding DNA: TGTGCCAGCACCACACCCCAGCGGAGCTCCTACAATGAGCAGTTCTTC.

This clonotype turned up a few times. The chain recombines TRBV4-2 with TRBJ1-4, with D uncertain. There are 16 residues in the CDR3. Germline lookup yields CDR1 LGHNA and CDR2 YNFKEQ. Between the trimmed V and J ends, which lost 1 base and 2 bases, there was a span of 11 bases. The CDR3 spells CASSQARGGTNEKLFF. Here the CDR3 DNA reads TGTGCCAGCAGCCAAGCCCGGGGTGGTACTAATGAAAAACTGTTTTTT.

The table lists this clonotype with many counts. This rearrangement joins TRBV5-1 to TRBJ2-1, with a possible D match to TRBD2 (5 bases). Germline assignment: CDR1 SGHRS and CDR2 YFSETQ. V was shortened by 0 bases and J by 6 bases, with 10 bases between the two germline ends. The CDR3 is 14 residues long. The CDR3 region is CASSLGGSPNEQFF. The CDR3 nucleotides are TGCGCCAGCAGCTTGGGAGGGAGTCCCAATGAGCAGTTCTTC.

The chain has TRBV4-1 and TRBJ1-1; 8 nucleotides agree with TRBD1. The CDR3 is 15 residues long. The V gene end was trimmed by 1 base and the J gene end by 4 bases; junction bases not matched to a gene: 5. Per the germline V gene, CDR1 is MGHRA and CDR2 is YSYEKL. The CDR3 loop reads CASSQVGQGVTEAFF. CDR3 sequence (DNA): TGCGCCAGCAGCCAAGTTGGACAGGGCGTCACTGAAGCTTTCTTT.

This clonotype was found many times. V usage is TRBV20-1 and J usage is TRBJ2-1; D may be TRBD1 (6 bases). Germline V gives CDR1 DFQATT, CDR2 SNEGSKA (reference sequence). V lost 7 bases and J lost 3, with 16 bases in between. The CDR3 has 14 residues. The CDR3 spells CSVEKDSNYNEQFF. The CDR3 DNA follows: TGCAGTGTTGAGAAGGACAGCAACTACAATGAGCAGTTCTTC.

This clonotype was seen a single time. The CDR3 coding sequence is TGCGCCAGCAGCCTCTTAGCGGGAGATAGGTACGAGCAGTACTTC. This codes for CASSLLAGDRYEQYF. The chain recombines TRBV5-1 with TRBJ2-7; TRBD2 agrees at 9 bases. The germline V gene has CDR1 SGHRS and CDR2 YFSETQ. V trimming: 4 bases; J trimming: 4 bases; junction bases outside the gene matches: 9. The CDR3 extends over 15 amino acids.

The chain uses TRBV3-1 and TRBJ1-1; maybe TRBD1 (5 bases). Trimming took 0 bases from V and 6 from J, leaving 17 bases between them. This CDR3 has 16 residues. The germline CDR1 and CDR2 sequences are LGHDT and YNNKEL (reference sequence). CDR3 loop: CASSQEWGLGTAEAFF. As DNA, the CDR3 is TGTGCCAGCAGCCAAGAGTGGGGCCTTGGTACCGCTGAAGCTTTCTTT. The full variable domain, with the rest looked up from reference TRBV3-1 and TRBJ1-1, is DTAVSQTPKYLVTQMGNDKSIKCEQNLGHDTMYWYKQDSKKFLKIMFSYNNKELIINETVPNRFSPKSPDKAHLNLHINSLELGDSAVYFCASSQEWGLGTAEAFFGQGTRLTVV.

The rearrangement uses TRBV6-2 or TRBV6-3 and TRBJ2-4; 12 nucleotides agree with TRBD2. Trimming at V came to 2 bases and at J to 6 bases, leaving 2 bases not matched to a gene. CDR1 is MNHEY and CDR2 is SVGEGT in the germline V gene. The CDR3 length is 15 residues. CDR3 protein: CASSYPGLAGNIQYF. The CDR3 region has the DNA TGTGCCAGCAGTTACCCGGGACTAGCGGGAAACATTCAGTACTTC.

This clonotype was detected many times. The CDR3 sequence: CASSDGGTYEQYF. CDR3 coding DNA: TGTGCCAGCAGCGACGGCGGAACCTACGAGCAGTACTTC. This chain joins TRBV28 and TRBJ2-7, with D unclear. Trimming pared 6 bases from V and 2 bases from J, leaving 11 bases between. This CDR3 spans 13 amino acids. The germline V gene has CDR1 MDHEN and CDR2 SYDVKM. Using reference TRBV28 and TRBJ2-7 for the parts outside the CDR3, the full variable domain is DVKVTQSSRYLVKRTGEKVFLECVQDMDHENMFWYRQDPGLGLRLIYFSYDVKMKEKGDIPEGYSVSREKKERFSLILESASTNQTSMYLCASSDGGTYEQYFGPGTRLTVT.

This clonotype was seen many times. The chain links TRBV20-1 to TRBJ2-3, with D uncertain. Germline CDR1 DFQATT, CDR2 SNEGSKA (reference sequence). V lost 0 bases and J 1 base, leaving 8 bases between the germline ends. The CDR3 is 14 amino acids. The CDR3 coding sequence is TGCAGTGCTAGAGACACAAGGGGCACAGATACGCAGTATTTT. This codes for CSARDTRGTDTQYF.

The genes are TRBV18 and TRBJ2-3; D uncertain. The CDR3 runs to 15 residues. In germline, CDR1 is KGHSH, CDR2 LQKENI. Between the trimmed V and J ends, which lost 1 base and 6 bases, there was a span of 14 bases. CDR3 sequence (DNA): TGTGCCAGCTCACCACGGGCGGAGACAAGTGATACGCAGTATTTT. It yields the protein CASSPRAETSDTQYF.

This clonotype was detected many times. The V and J genes are TRBV7-2 and TRBJ2-1, with 7 bases aligning to TRBD2. Losses at the gene ends were 5 bases for V and 2 bases for J; bases not matched to a gene: 6. The germline V gene has CDR1 SGHTA and CDR2 FQGNSA. The CDR3 spans 15 residues. CDR3 region: CASSAASGTYNEQFF. The CDR3 nucleotides are TGTGCCAGCAGCGCCGCTAGCGGTACCTACAATGAGCAGTTCTTC.

In this sample, this clonotype turned up many times. J is TRBJ2-2 and V is TRBV3-1; 8 nucleotides match TRBD1. CDR3 length: 12 residues. Germline lookup yields CDR1 LGHDT and CDR2 YNNKEL (reference sequence). Germline trimming cut 8 bases from V and 5 bases from J; bases unmatched to any gene: 1. The CDR3 bases are TGTGCCAGCCGGACAGGGACCGGGGAGCTGTTTTTT. This sequence encodes CASRTGTGELFF.

This clonotype occurred a few times. V and J are TRBV20-1 and TRBJ1-2; weak D call: TRBD1 (5 bases). Per the germline V gene, CDR1 is DFQATT and CDR2 is SNEGSKA (reference sequence). The germline V and J ends were trimmed by 6 bases and 2 bases, with 13 bases remaining between them. The CDR3 is 13 residues long. CDR3 amino acids: CSATGTENYGYTF. CDR3 DNA sequence: TGCAGTGCAACTGGGACGGAGAACTATGGCTACACCTTC.

This clonotype was detected a few times. This chain uses TRBV5-5 with TRBJ2-1; 7 bases map to TRBD2. V lost 4 bases to trimming and J lost 6 bases; unmatched junction nucleotides: 1. From germline, CDR1 is SGHKS and CDR2 YYEKEE (reference sequence). CDR3 length: 12 residues. CDR3 DNA: TGTGCCAGCAGCGGGACTACCAATGAGCAGTTCTTC. Translation gives CASSGTTNEQFF.

This clonotype was observed a few times. The chain couples TRBV6-2 or TRBV6-3 to TRBJ2-1; 7 nucleotides line up with TRBD2. The J segment lost 5 bases and the V segment lost 5 bases, leaving 15 bases of the junction unmatched. The CDR3 has 17 residues. In germline, CDR1 is MNHEY, CDR2 SVGEGT. DNA of the CDR3: TGTGCCAGCAGTCGACCTTCGGGGCGGGAGTTCGACAATGAGCAGTTCTTC. Its translation: CASSRPSGREFDNEQFF.

In this sample, this clonotype turned up a few times. The V and J genes are TRBV18 and TRBJ1-1, with D uncertain. The CDR3 is made up of 12 amino acids. Germline V CDR1 and CDR2: KGHSH, LQKENI. Trimming removed 3 bases at V and 6 bases at J, with 8 bases between. The CDR3 nucleotides are TGTGCCAGCTCACCCCAGCACTCTGAAGCTTTCTTT. Translating gives CASSPQHSEAFF. Filled out from reference TRBV18 and TRBJ1-1, the complete variable domain reads NAGVMQNPRHLVRRRGQEARLRCSPMKGHSHVYWYRQLPEEGLKFMVYLQKENIIDESGMPKERFSAEFPKEGPSILRIQQVVRGDSAAYFCASSPQHSEAFFGQGTRLTVV.

J is TRBJ2-5 and V is TRBV5-4; D possibly uses TRBD1 or TRBD2 (6 bases each). V lost 4 bases and J 10 bases, leaving 32 bases between the germline ends. Germline CDR1 reads SGHNT; CDR2 reads YYREEE (reference sequence). The CDR3 runs to 18 residues. The CDR3 DNA sequence: TGTGCCAGCAGCAGGGGTGGAGGGGGGCCGGACAAAACTGTGGGCCAGTACTTC. Its protein product is CASSRGGGGPDKTVGQYF.

This clonotype has ten or more counts. J is TRBJ2-3 and V is TRBV5-1; perhaps TRBD1 as D (5 bases). Trimming cost V 3 bases and J 2 bases, with 10 bases left between them. The germline gives CDR1 SGHRS, CDR2 YFSETQ. This CDR3 has 14 amino acids. Here the CDR3 reads CASSYRYSTDTQYF. CDR3 bases: TGCGCCAGCAGCTACAGGTATTCCACAGATACGCAGTATTTT.

The sample holds many counts of this clonotype. The chain couples TRBV20-1 to TRBJ2-5; D is possibly TRBD2 (6 bases). V was trimmed by 4 bases and J by 10 bases, leaving 16 bases between them. Germline V lookup: CDR1 DFQATT, CDR2 SNEGSKA (reference sequence). The CDR3 runs 12 residues. The CDR3 DNA is TGCAGTGCTATCAGCGGGCCTGGGAACCAGTACTTC. Protein: CSAISGPGNQYF.

The CDR3 spells CASSDVLAGGSADTQYF. For the CDR3, the DNA is TGTGCCAGCAGCGACGTATTAGCGGGAGGTAGCGCAGATACGCAGTATTTT. V usage is TRBV7-2 and J usage is TRBJ2-3; 10 bases are a match to TRBD2. The CDR3 sequence is 17 residues long. Trimming took 5 bases from V and 4 from J; bases not matched to a gene: 12. Germline CDR1 reads SGHTA; CDR2 reads FQGNSA.

This clonotype was counted only a few times. The chain combines TRBV20-1 with TRBJ2-7; D uncertain. The ends were cut back, 1 base at V and 4 bases at J, with 8 bases in the middle. Germline assignment: CDR1 DFQATT and CDR2 SNEGSKA (reference sequence). This CDR3 is 12 amino acids long. CDR3 protein: CSARVARYEQYF. In DNA form, the CDR3 reads TGCAGTGCTAGAGTCGCGAGGTACGAGCAGTACTTC.